These 7 T cell receptor beta chains were sequenced from one sample in a study of beta chain features in type 1 diabetes. TCRB transcripts that were expressed got sequenced, as all of the isolated RNA had been reverse transcribed. Clones were sequenced by immunoSEQ multiplex PCR, and TCRdb holds only the in-frame ones, with some missing. There are more than 300,000 clones in the sample; roughly 12% occur only once, and more than 0.015% lies in the top ten. Sequencing was done on a sample of naive CD4+ T cells from blood. The receptors derive from a young man in good health.

This chain uses TRBV28 with TRBJ2-7; D might be TRBD1 (6 bases). V dropped 7 bases and J dropped 5 bases, with 15 bases sitting between them. The germline CDR1 and CDR2 sequences are MDHEN and SYDVKM. The CDR3 has 13 amino acids. The CDR3 reads CASTKQGYDEQYF. The CDR3 nucleotides read TGTGCCAGCACCAAACAGGGTTACGACGAGCAGTACTTC.

V gene TRBV27 combines with J gene TRBJ1-3; 7 bases are a match to TRBD1. CDR1 and CDR2 (germline): MNHEY, SMNVEV (reference sequence). The J segment lost 2 bases and the V segment lost 6 bases, leaving 1 base of the junction unmatched. This CDR3 comprises 13 residues. The CDR3 DNA reads TGTGCCAGCAGCGGGACAGCTGGAAACACCATATATTTT. Protein sequence: CASSGTAGNTIYF.

The chain recombines TRBV19 with TRBJ2-7; 8 bases align to TRBD2. With 9 bases clipped from V and 5 bases from J, the junction kept 15 bases outside the gene matches. Germline V gene lookup returns CDR1 LNHDA and CDR2 SQIVND (reference sequence). The CDR3 length is 15 residues. CDR3 in amino acids: CASQVAGGLFHEQYF. The CDR3 region has the DNA TGTGCCAGCCAAGTTGCGGGGGGTTTGTTTCACGAGCAGTACTTC. The full variable domain, completed using reference TRBV19 and TRBJ2-7, is DGGITQSPKYLFRKEGQNVTLSCEQNLNHDAMYWYRQDPGQGLRLIYYSQIVNDFQKGDIAEGYSVSREKKESFPLTVTSAQKNPTAFYLCASQVAGGLFHEQYFGPGTRLTVT.

The chain carries TRBV28 and TRBJ2-1; TRBD1 matches 7 bases. Trimming cost V 5 bases and J 6 bases; bases outside gene matches: 7. The length of the CDR3 is 14 residues. CDR1 is MDHEN and CDR2 is SYDVKM in the germline V gene. The CDR3 region is CASSLDRVRNEQFF. The CDR3 bases are TGTGCCAGCAGTCTCGACAGGGTACGCAATGAGCAGTTCTTC.

This sequence joins TRBV5-5 and TRBJ2-7, with TRBD1 matching 7 bases. The CDR3 has 12 amino acids. Germline CDR1 SGHKS, CDR2 YYEKEE (reference sequence). The V segment lost 6 bases and the J segment 7 bases; nucleotides outside the gene matches: 7. DNA for the CDR3: TGTGCCAGCACAAGACAGGGTCGGGAGCAGTACTTC. Protein: CASTRQGREQYF. The whole variable domain, filled in from reference TRBV5-5 and TRBJ2-7, reads DAGVTQSPTHLIKTRGQQVTLRCSPISGHKSVSWYQQVLGQGPQFIFQYYEKEERGRGNFPDRFSARQFPNYSSELNVNALLLGDSALYLCASTRQGREQYFGPGTRLTVT.

The V and J genes are TRBV18 and TRBJ2-1, with unresolved D. The V gene lost 0 bases and the J gene lost 9 bases, with 9 bases spanning the gap. CDR1 KGHSH and CDR2 LQKENI come from the germline V gene. CDR3 size: 13 residues. DNA for the CDR3: TGTGCCAGCTCACCACCCCTCGTCTTTGAGCAGTTCTTC. Translation gives CASSPPLVFEQFF.

This clone was picked up a small number of times. The rearrangement joins TRBV5-1 to TRBJ1-2; 7 nucleotides align to TRBD1. The CDR3 contains 12 residues. After removal of 4 bases from V and 8 bases from J, the junction contained 5 bases not matched to a gene. Germline V CDR1 and CDR2: SGHRS, YFSETQ. The CDR3 sequence is CASSPDRHGYTF. As DNA, the CDR3 is TGCGCCAGCAGCCCGGACAGGCACGGCTACACCTTC.